The rows below give T cell receptor beta chains drawn from one sample of a study of blood T cell repertoires in COVID-19. Measured with immunoSEQ multiplex PCR; TCRdb has only the in-frame clones, and not every one. The sample yields around 120,000 clones, approximately 92% seen once. Source material: peripheral blood. The receptors originated from a woman aged 80 or over with acute or convalescent COVID-19. Both conserved end residues are part of each CDR3. Each record gives: clone size, V gene, D gene, J gene, CDR3 protein, CDR3 DNA. The D gene is left open where the match is weak. Size tells how often a clone was seen (once, few, many) or the class of an expanded clone, and some rows leave it out.

NA	TRBV3-1/TRBV3-2	TRBD1	TRBJ1-4	CASRGTGTEKLFF	TGTGCCAGCCGAGGGACAGGGACAGAAAAACTGTTTTTT
NA	TRBV5-1	TRBD2	TRBJ2-7	CASSITLAGGRYEQYF	TGCGCCAGCAGCATCACTCTAGCGGGGGGGCGCTACGAGCAGTACTTC
NA	TRBV3-1/TRBV3-2	NA	TRBJ2-5	CASSQARLVGFETQYF	TGTGCCAGCAGCCAAGCCAGGTTGGTTGGGTTCGAGACCCAGTACTTC
NA	TRBV5-4	NA	TRBJ2-2	CASSFGGGAGSGGELFF	TGTGCCAGCAGCTTTGGAGGGGGCGCGGGTTCTGGCGGGGAGCTGTTTTTT
NA	TRBV18	NA	TRBJ1-4	CASTRQNNEKLFF	TGTGCCAGCACCAGACAGAACAATGAAAAACTGTTTTTT
NA	TRBV5-1	TRBD1	TRBJ2-6	CASSSGTGIAGANVLTF	TGCGCCAGCAGCTCCGGGACAGGGATCGCTGGGGCCAACGTCCTGACTTTC
NA	TRBV10-3	NA	TRBJ1-2	CAISYSPQDYGYTF	TGTGCCATCAGTTATTCCCCACAGGACTATGGCTACACCTTC
NA	TRBV20-1	NA	TRBJ2-5	CSGGAEETQYF	TGCAGTGGCGGGGCAGAAGAGACCCAGTACTTC
NA	TRBV28	NA	TRBJ2-7	CASSLYEGAYEQYF	TGTGCCAGCAGTCTTTATGAGGGAGCCTACGAGCAGTACTTC
NA	TRBV18	TRBD1	TRBJ1-4	CASSPRVSVQGENNEKLFF	TGTGCCAGCTCACCCCGTGTGTCTGTTCAGGGGGAAAATAATGAAAAACTGTTTTTT
NA	TRBV27	TRBD1	TRBJ1-5	CASSPGQGGYQPQHF	TGTGCCAGCAGCCCAGGACAGGGCGGGTATCAGCCCCAGCATTTT
NA	TRBV5-5	TRBD1	TRBJ1-2	CASSLPGQNYGYTF	TGTGCCAGCAGCTTGCCGGGACAGAACTATGGCTACACCTTC
few	TRBV7-8	NA	TRBJ1-2	CAPRGGNYGYTF	TGTGCCCCAAGGGGGGGTAACTATGGCTACACCTTC
once	TRBV19	TRBD2	TRBJ2-5	CASSGLAGVSWETQYF	TGTGCCAGTAGTGGACTAGCGGGGGTCTCGTGGGAGACCCAGTACTTC
NA	TRBV28	NA	TRBJ2-7	CASKGGGGSGTYEQYF	TGTGCCAGCAAGGGGGGAGGGGGTTCGGGTACCTACGAGCAGTACTTC